A single sample gave rise to the 8 T cell receptor beta chains below, sequenced in a study of spatial heterogeneity in lung cancer. Study-wide points: Higher tumor mutation counts went along with higher counts of expanded intratumoral alpha and beta TCRs.

The time point denotes: sample taken at primary tumor resection. Antigens for these TCRs are unknown. TCRdb ran MiXCR on the 5' RACE reads and lists one entry per CDR3 protein. In the table there are about 2,000 distinct CDR3 sequences, approximately 22% of which are singletons. The material sequenced was lung tumor tissue, taken at surgery. These TCRs come from a male donor with early-stage non-small cell lung cancer.

Many counts were recorded for this clonotype. This chain links TRBV10-3 with TRBJ1-2; D uncertain. The germline V gene encodes CDR1 ENHRY and CDR2 SYGVKD. CDR3 length: 12 residues. V was clipped by 9 bases and J by 8 bases, with 16 bases between them. For the CDR3, the DNA is TGTGCCATATGGACGAGAGGTTCCGGCTACACCTTC. This sequence encodes CAIWTRGSGYTF.

By proportion, this clonotype is large. The chain joins TRBV2 to TRBJ1-5; 9 nucleotides agree with TRBD1. Germline loops: CDR1 SNHLY, CDR2 FYNNEI. Trimming took 5 bases from V and 3 from J; bases not matched to a gene: 5. The CDR3 is 15 residues long. CDR3 bases: TGTGCCAGCAGTCGGGACAGGGAGGACAATCAGCCCCAGCATTTT. Protein: CASSRDREDNQPQHF.

There are many counts of this clonotype. V and J are TRBV6-5 and TRBJ2-1, with a weak D call TRBD2 (6 bases). The CDR3 covers 15 residues. Germline V gene data show CDR1 as MNHEY and CDR2 as SVGAGI. V dropped 2 bases and J dropped 4 bases, with 12 bases sitting between them. Written as DNA, the CDR3 is TGTGCCAGCAGTTACGGAGGGGCTGGTTACAATGAGCAGTTCTTC. Encoded protein: CASSYGGAGYNEQFF.

This clonotype was counted ten times or more. This chain joins TRBV28 and TRBJ2-2; possible D gene TRBD2, 5 bases. The CDR3 loop spans 16 amino acids. Germline CDR1 MDHEN, CDR2 SYDVKM. V lost 6 bases and J 4 bases, leaving 18 bases between the germline ends. The CDR3 sequence: CASRLRLTSGTGELFF. The CDR3 DNA reads as TGTGCCAGCAGGCTCCGGCTGACCAGCGGCACCGGGGAGCTGTTTTTT.

The gene calls are TRBV18 and TRBJ2-3; 7 nucleotides agree with TRBD1. Germline loops: CDR1 KGHSH, CDR2 LQKENI. With 6 bases clipped from V and 2 bases from J, the junction kept 5 bases outside the gene matches. The CDR3 contains 14 residues. The CDR3 reads CASSRDSNTDTQYF. CDR3 nucleotides: TGTGCCAGCTCGAGGGACAGTAACACAGATACGCAGTATTTT.

CDR3 sequence: CSAKDLGQGHEQYF. The CDR3 DNA is TGCAGTGCTAAGGATCTTGGACAGGGCCACGAGCAGTACTTC. The genes are TRBV20-1 and TRBJ2-7, with 8 bases identical to TRBD1. CDR1 and CDR2 from the germline V gene are DFQATT and SNEGSKA (reference sequence). V lost 4 bases, J lost 5 bases, and 10 bases stayed unmatched. The CDR3 is 14 residues long.

Of note for this clonotype: One end of the junction does not line up with germline, which may come from a read error. This rearrangement joins TRBV24-1 to TRBJ1-2, with a tentative D call TRBD1 (5 bases). This CDR3 is 13 amino acids long. Germline V gene sequence: CDR1 KGHDR, CDR2 SFDVKD. CDR3 DNA: TGTGCCGCCAGTGATGGGGGGTTAGATGGCTACACCTTC. Protein product: CAASDGGLDGYTF.

This clonotype showed up many times. V and J are TRBV29-1 and TRBJ2-7, with 7 positions matching TRBD1. The CDR3 is made up of 13 amino acids. Germline V CDR1 and CDR2: SQVTM, ANQGSEA. With 5 bases clipped from V and 0 bases from J, the junction kept 4 bases outside the gene matches. CDR3 sequence (DNA): TGCAGCGTTCAAAGACAGGGCTCCTACGAGCAGTACTTC. Protein sequence: CSVQRQGSYEQYF.